This T cell receptor (beta chain) was sequenced in a study of graft-versus-host responses after intestinal transplantation (dated by TCRdb to the early 2020s). Regarding the complete study: The transplants that recipients got were multivisceral, liver-intestinal, or isolated intestinal. Donor T cell macrochimerism was defined as a peak of at least 4% donor T cells among recipient peripheral blood mononuclear cells. To identify alloreactive clones, pre-transplant mixed lymphocyte reaction products were sequenced and then compared with unstimulated pre-transplant donor and recipient T cells. Samples from a few later patients were sequenced in-house on an Illumina MiSeq with MiXCR processing rather than by the commercial service. Of the roughly 25 intestinal transplant recipients enrolled in the cohort, one of whom was a retransplant, 3 patients without pretransplant specimens were excluded. Bulk TCR-beta CDR3 sequencing was used to track graft-versus-host and host-versus-graft alloreactive T cell clones in the graft, circulation and bone marrow after intestinal transplantation. Anti-thymocyte globulin induction was given to all recipients, followed by maintenance tacrolimus and steroids for two to four years.

On the study overall, not on this receptor specifically: Early after transplant, peak levels of circulating GvH clones were associated with declines in HvG clones. The relatively low number and heterogeneity of intestinal transplant patients limited the conclusions. GvH clones turned up in recipient bone marrow, with some appearing earlier in ileal mucosa or blood, a pattern consistent with an intestinal mucosal origin. Patients with donor T cell macrochimerism had high GvH to HvG T cell clonal ratios in their allografts.

Receptor amplification or capture employed the immunoSEQ multiplex PCR assay. For most patients, genomic DNA was isolated using the Qiagen DNeasy Blood and Tissue Kit and was shipped frozen to Adaptive Biotechnologies for TCR sequencing. Adaptive Biotechnologies carried out high-throughput TCR-beta CDR3 sequencing of genomic DNA for most patients. The original methods were these. TCR sequencing data for around 20 patients were retrieved from Adaptive's ImmunoSEQ software; a few other patients were processed with MiXCR and VDJtools. To correct CD4 versus CD8 sorting errors, sequences present in both subsets at a frequency ratio below 5:1 were removed. CDR3 nucleotide sequences shared between donor and recipient were removed because the origin of such sequences could not be assigned. Alloreactive clones required at least 2-fold expansion over unstimulated cells and minimum CFSE-low frequency of 0.002% (template counts) or 0.001% (read counts). Clones detected in sequenced pre-transplant spleen, lymph node, or MLR CFSE-low populations of the donor or recipient were defined as mappable. The cumulative frequency of alloreactive clones was calculated as a percentage of all sequences, weighted by copy number. TCRdb mirrors the immuneACCESS table, restricted to in-frame sequences. Some clones are absent from its copies; in checked studies, under half trace to an unresolved V gene, and the reason for the others is unknown. V, J and clone size are those of that table, while D and trimming were read from the DNA. The sample data list 45,000 to 60,000 clones, and 80% to 95% of these were observed just once. The ten largest clonotypes hold over 2% of the sample.

In light of the paper, this sample's time point label describes: cells obtained before transplantation from donor or recipient. CD3+CD4+ and CD3+CD8+ populations were FACS-sorted from unstimulated pre-transplant donor and recipient cells taken from spleen or lymph nodes. This clone was seen just once. Its cognate antigen has yet to be identified. The sample holds no much larger clone one base away, and base qualities are not on file. Unmatched junction bases come to 10, with V trimmed by 3 bases and J by 2 bases. The germline V gene encodes CDR1 MGHRA and CDR2 YSYEKL. There are 17 amino acids in the CDR3, from cysteine to phenylalanine inclusive. CDR3 DNA is the only sequence kept; it has 51 bases, read in frame from the first base.

The chain uses TRBV4-1 and TRBJ1-3, with 7 bases aligning to TRBD1. The input for sequencing was unstimulated CD4+ T cells sorted from spleen or lymph node cells, taken before transplant. The sequence came from a human donor who was the organ donor for an intestinal transplant. The CDR3 region has the sequence CASSHPNFRGAGNTIYF. The DNA sequence follows: TGCGCCAGCAGCCACCCTAATTTCAGGGGGGCTGGAAACACCATATATTTT.